This note documents a single T cell receptor (beta chain) sequence. The antigen is unknown. This sample was taken from a study of cytomegalovirus exposure and HLA in healthy donors. Findings of the study overall: Per a prior analysis, the majority of TCR beta V segments were productive roughly 87% or roughly 30% of the time. Follow-up analysis seemed to connect common viral pathogens with several of the most significant clusters identified. The study recorded 164 TCR beta chains that were cytomegalovirus-associated. A missense DCLRE1C variant was associated with V- and J-gene trimming of TCR beta chains in a later analysis, and an independent cohort replicated the association.

Vbeta (60) and Jbeta (13) primers were used in the PCR. TCRdb's copy holds only in-frame clones and misses some; the assay was immunoSEQ multiplex PCR. Of 95,000 to 110,000 clones in the sample, around three quarters are singletons; the top ten hold 10% to 13%. The CDR3 spans 13 residues. The chain has TRBV21-1 and TRBJ1-2; TRBD1 was called by the table and not checked on the DNA. TRBV21-1 represents a pseudogene. This TCR was sampled from a woman aged 18-29 years in good health and CMV-seropositive. The sample consisted of PBMCs. CDR3 sequence reads: CASSKMTVYGYTF. The CDR3 nucleotides read TGTGCCAGCAGCAAAATGACAGTCTATGGCTACACCTTC.